Below, 3 T cell receptor beta chains from the same sample are listed, as sequenced in a study of T cells in women clearing cervical HPV infection. Some clones are missing from TCRdb's copy, which holds only in-frame ones; the method was immunoSEQ multiplex PCR. Its table records around 39,000 clones. The sample consisted of blood buffy coat. The receptors originated from a woman aged 18 to 75 with a cervical HPV16 infection that either progressed to CIN3+ or cleared (not recorded which).

In regard to this clone: The read ends 3 residues early relative to the CDR3; the germline J gene fills the gap. The chain joins TRBV20-1 to TRBJ2-3; no definite D call. CDR1 is DFQATT and CDR2 is SNEGSKA in the germline V gene (reference sequence). Trimming shortened V by 7 bases and J by 2 bases, and 13 bases separated the two germline ends. This CDR3 region has 13 residues. The CDR3: CSVIKRLTDTQYF. The DNA read from the CDR3 is TGCAGTGTAATTAAACGACTCACAGATACG.

Remarks on this clone: The CDR3 extends 3 residues past the end of the read, so its final part is completed from the germline J gene. The chain is built from TRBV7-3 and TRBJ2-3; TRBD2 aligns across 11 bases. There are 15 residues in the CDR3. Germline values: CDR1 SGHTA, CDR2 FQGTGA. After removal of 5 bases from V and 2 bases from J, the junction contained 3 bases not matched to a gene. Incomplete CDR3 DNA: TGTGCCAGCAGCGCTAGCGGGGGGCTCACAGATACG. This translates into CASSASGGLTDT. The full CDR3 protein reads CASSASGGLTDTQYF.

As for this clone: The DNA ends 3 residues before the CDR3 does, and the rest of the CDR3 is filled in from the germline J gene. This chain links TRBV19 with TRBJ2-7; TRBD1 matches 10 bases. The CDR3 is 15 amino acids. Germline V gene data show CDR1 as LNHDA and CDR2 as SQIVND (reference sequence). The junction had 5 bases not matched to a gene; V was cut back by 4 bases and J by 2 bases. CDR3 DNA, as far as it was read: TGTGCCAGTAGTACGACAGGGGGCCTGGCCTACGAG. The encoded protein is CASSTTGGLAYE. The full CDR3 protein is CASSTTGGLAYEQYF.